Listed below are T cell receptor beta chains from one sample, sequenced in a study of blood T cell repertoires in COVID-19. Sequenced by immunoSEQ multiplex PCR; TCRdb stores in-frame clones only, minus some. The repertoire holds about 70,000 clones, with just under 80% as singletons. The sample comprised peripheral blood. The receptors come from a woman aged 60-70 years with acute or convalescent COVID-19. Each CDR3 is given with its conserved first and last residue. Fields, in order: CDR3 length, J gene, clone size, D gene, V gene, CDR3 protein, CDR3 DNA. A D gene is named only where the DNA matches it firmly. The size of a clone is reported for some rows only, either as once, few or many, or as a class for expanded clones.

cdr3_length: 16; j_call: TRBJ1-2; clone_size: few; d_call: -; v_call: TRBV9; cdr3_aa: CASSASRDKGIYGYTF; cdr3_nt: TGTGCCAGCAGCGCGTCTCGGGACAAAGGAATCTATGGCTACACCTTC
cdr3_length: 12; j_call: TRBJ2-2; clone_size: -; d_call: -; v_call: TRBV28; cdr3_aa: CASSTGPGELFF; cdr3_nt: TGTGCCAGCAGTACAGGGCCCGGGGAGCTGTTTTTT
cdr3_length: 13; j_call: TRBJ1-2; clone_size: -; d_call: -; v_call: TRBV5-4; cdr3_aa: CASRDTGDYGYTF; cdr3_nt: TGTGCCAGCAGAGATACGGGGGACTATGGCTACACCTTC
cdr3_length: 14; j_call: TRBJ1-2; clone_size: -; d_call: -; v_call: TRBV28; cdr3_aa: CASRSPGGAYGYTF; cdr3_nt: TGTGCCAGCAGGAGCCCGGGGGGCGCCTATGGCTACACCTTC
cdr3_length: 12; j_call: TRBJ2-7; clone_size: few; d_call: -; v_call: TRBV29-1; cdr3_aa: CSVEAAGLGQYF; cdr3_nt: TGCAGCGTTGAAGCGGCGGGTCTCGGGCAGTACTTC
cdr3_length: 18; j_call: TRBJ2-6; clone_size: -; d_call: TRBD1; v_call: TRBV11-2; cdr3_aa: CASSLDRVNAAGANVLTF; cdr3_nt: TGTGCCAGCAGCCTTGACAGGGTAAACGCTGCTGGGGCCAACGTCCTGACTTTC
cdr3_length: 14; j_call: TRBJ2-5; clone_size: -; d_call: -; v_call: TRBV11-2; cdr3_aa: CASSLAGYQETQYF; cdr3_nt: TGTGCCAGCAGCTTGGCGGGGTACCAAGAGACCCAGTACTTC
cdr3_length: 15; j_call: TRBJ2-2; clone_size: -; d_call: -; v_call: TRBV19; cdr3_aa: CASSIRRANTGELFF; cdr3_nt: TGTGCCAGTAGTATTCGCAGGGCGAACACCGGGGAGCTGTTTTTT
cdr3_length: 13; j_call: TRBJ2-5; clone_size: -; d_call: -; v_call: TRBV7-8; cdr3_aa: CASSLNNQETQYF; cdr3_nt: TGTGCCAGCAGCTTAAACAACCAAGAGACCCAGTACTTC
cdr3_length: 14; j_call: TRBJ1-2; clone_size: -; d_call: -; v_call: TRBV4-1; cdr3_aa: CASSQGEYDYGYTF; cdr3_nt: TGCGCCAGCAGCCAAGGCGAGTACGACTATGGCTACACCTTC
cdr3_length: 16; j_call: TRBJ2-5; clone_size: -; d_call: -; v_call: TRBV7-6; cdr3_aa: CASSRSGYGFRETQYF; cdr3_nt: TGTGCCAGCAGCAGGTCGGGGTACGGGTTTAGGGAGACCCAGTACTTC
cdr3_length: 14; j_call: TRBJ2-7; clone_size: -; d_call: -; v_call: TRBV7-2; cdr3_aa: CASSLVTRTYEQYF; cdr3_nt: TGTGCCAGCAGCTTAGTTACGCGCACTTACGAGCAGTACTTC
cdr3_length: 14; j_call: TRBJ2-7; clone_size: few; d_call: TRBD2; v_call: TRBV2; cdr3_aa: CASNSRTRGYEQYF; cdr3_nt: TGTGCCAGCAATAGTCGGACTAGGGGCTACGAGCAGTACTTC
cdr3_length: 15; j_call: TRBJ2-1; clone_size: -; d_call: TRBD2; v_call: TRBV25-1; cdr3_aa: CASNPGGLAYNEQFF; cdr3_nt: TGTGCCAGCAACCCGGGAGGGCTCGCCTACAATGAGCAGTTCTTC
cdr3_length: 12; j_call: TRBJ2-7; clone_size: -; d_call: TRBD1; v_call: TRBV12-3/TRBV12-4; cdr3_aa: CASSDRDHEQYF; cdr3_nt: TGTGCCAGTAGCGACAGGGACCACGAGCAGTACTTC
cdr3_length: 16; j_call: TRBJ1-5; clone_size: -; d_call: TRBD1; v_call: TRBV6-6; cdr3_aa: CASSYSDRAGNQPQHF; cdr3_nt: TGTGCCAGCAGTTATTCTGACAGGGCTGGCAATCAGCCCCAGCATTTT
cdr3_length: 15; j_call: TRBJ2-7; clone_size: -; d_call: TRBD1; v_call: TRBV6-2/TRBV6-3; cdr3_aa: CASSYHRDRGYEQYF; cdr3_nt: TGTGCCAGCAGTTACCACCGGGACAGGGGCTACGAGCAGTACTTC
cdr3_length: 13; j_call: TRBJ1-2; clone_size: -; d_call: -; v_call: TRBV5-6; cdr3_aa: CASRVVGNYGYTF; cdr3_nt: TGTGCCAGTCGCGTGGTCGGGAACTATGGCTACACCTTC
cdr3_length: 14; j_call: TRBJ2-5; clone_size: -; d_call: TRBD1; v_call: TRBV15; cdr3_aa: CATHQGADQETQYF; cdr3_nt: TGTGCCACCCACCAGGGGGCGGACCAAGAGACCCAGTACTTC
cdr3_length: 16; j_call: TRBJ2-3; clone_size: once; d_call: -; v_call: TRBV6-1; cdr3_aa: CASSEDGPARPDTQYF; cdr3_nt: TGTGCCAGCAGTGAAGATGGGCCCGCCAGGCCAGATACGCAGTATTTT
cdr3_length: 13; j_call: TRBJ1-4; clone_size: once; d_call: -; v_call: TRBV5-1; cdr3_aa: CASSEGGNEKLFF; cdr3_nt: TGCGCCAGCAGCGAGGGAGGGAATGAAAAACTGTTTTTT
cdr3_length: 15; j_call: TRBJ1-1; clone_size: -; d_call: TRBD1; v_call: TRBV5-1; cdr3_aa: CASLTGQSADTEAFF; cdr3_nt: TGCGCCAGCTTGACGGGACAGAGCGCGGATACTGAAGCTTTCTTT
cdr3_length: 13; j_call: TRBJ2-5; clone_size: -; d_call: -; v_call: TRBV6-5; cdr3_aa: CASSGGSQETQYF; cdr3_nt: TGTGCCAGCAGCGGGGGTTCTCAAGAGACCCAGTACTTC
cdr3_length: 14; j_call: TRBJ2-7; clone_size: -; d_call: -; v_call: TRBV4-1; cdr3_aa: CASSQENRFYEQYF; cdr3_nt: TGCGCCAGCAGCCAAGAGAACAGGTTCTACGAGCAGTACTTC
cdr3_length: 11; j_call: TRBJ2-1; clone_size: -; d_call: -; v_call: TRBV30; cdr3_aa: CAWSVGQGQFF; cdr3_nt: TGTGCCTGGAGTGTAGGGCAGGGGCAGTTCTTC
cdr3_length: 13; j_call: TRBJ2-5; clone_size: -; d_call: -; v_call: TRBV27; cdr3_aa: CASMGAGAKTQYF; cdr3_nt: TGTGCCAGCATGGGGGCAGGGGCAAAGACCCAGTACTTC
cdr3_length: 19; j_call: TRBJ2-3; clone_size: -; d_call: TRBD2; v_call: TRBV4-2; cdr3_aa: CASSQDPGSGGASTDTQYF; cdr3_nt: TGTGCCAGCAGCCAAGATCCGGGTAGCGGGGGGGCTAGTACAGATACGCAGTATTTT
cdr3_length: 15; j_call: TRBJ2-5; clone_size: -; d_call: TRBD2; v_call: TRBV2; cdr3_aa: CASSDGLAGEETQYF; cdr3_nt: TGTGCCAGCAGTGATGGACTAGCGGGGGAAGAGACCCAGTACTTC
cdr3_length: 14; j_call: TRBJ1-2; clone_size: once; d_call: TRBD1; v_call: TRBV5-4; cdr3_aa: CASSLRSGTGGYTF; cdr3_nt: TGTGCCAGCAGCCTACGGTCCGGGACAGGTGGCTACACCTTC
cdr3_length: 13; j_call: TRBJ1-4; clone_size: -; d_call: -; v_call: TRBV5-1; cdr3_aa: CASSFGLAEKLFF; cdr3_nt: TGCGCCAGCAGTTTCGGACTGGCGGAAAAACTGTTTTTT
cdr3_length: 17; j_call: TRBJ1-1; clone_size: -; d_call: TRBD1; v_call: TRBV5-1; cdr3_aa: CASSLGGQGAMNTEAFF; cdr3_nt: TGCGCCAGCAGCTTGGGCGGACAGGGCGCTATGAACACTGAAGCTTTCTTT
cdr3_length: 16; j_call: TRBJ1-2; clone_size: -; d_call: TRBD1; v_call: TRBV27; cdr3_aa: CASSRDRGISNYGYTF; cdr3_nt: TGTGCCAGCAGCCGGGACAGAGGGATTTCTAACTATGGCTACACCTTC
cdr3_length: 12; j_call: TRBJ2-1; clone_size: -; d_call: -; v_call: TRBV6-5; cdr3_aa: CASSSGSREQFF; cdr3_nt: TGTGCCAGCAGTTCGGGATCCCGGGAGCAGTTCTTC
cdr3_length: 15; j_call: TRBJ2-7; clone_size: -; d_call: TRBD2; v_call: TRBV4-1; cdr3_aa: CASSQTSGPSYEQYF; cdr3_nt: TGCGCCAGCAGCCAGACTAGCGGCCCAAGCTACGAGCAGTACTTC
cdr3_length: 14; j_call: TRBJ1-2; clone_size: -; d_call: -; v_call: TRBV2; cdr3_aa: CASSDGSSNYGYTF; cdr3_nt: TGTGCCAGCAGTGATGGCAGTTCTAACTATGGCTACACCTTC
cdr3_length: 16; j_call: TRBJ1-1; clone_size: -; d_call: -; v_call: TRBV5-1; cdr3_aa: CASSFDRILMNTEAFF; cdr3_nt: TGCGCTAGCAGCTTCGACAGGATCCTCATGAACACTGAAGCTTTCTTT
cdr3_length: 14; j_call: TRBJ1-1; clone_size: -; d_call: TRBD1; v_call: TRBV27; cdr3_aa: CASSVDRGGTEAFF; cdr3_nt: TGTGCCAGCAGTGTCGACAGGGGCGGCACTGAAGCTTTCTTT
cdr3_length: 14; j_call: TRBJ1-4; clone_size: -; d_call: -; v_call: TRBV3-1/TRBV3-2; cdr3_aa: CASSPDGGWEKLFF; cdr3_nt: TGTGCCAGCAGCCCCGATGGGGGCTGGGAAAAACTGTTTTTT
cdr3_length: 13; j_call: TRBJ2-7; clone_size: -; d_call: -; v_call: TRBV19; cdr3_aa: CASRPRGAYEQYF; cdr3_nt: TGTGCCAGTAGGCCCCGCGGCGCCTACGAGCAGTACTTC
cdr3_length: 12; j_call: TRBJ2-5; clone_size: -; d_call: TRBD2; v_call: TRBV2; cdr3_aa: CASWLAGGTQYF; cdr3_nt: TGTGCCAGCTGGCTAGCGGGGGGGACCCAGTACTTC
cdr3_length: 17; j_call: TRBJ2-5; clone_size: -; d_call: TRBD2; v_call: TRBV4-1; cdr3_aa: CASSQDGAGGLLETQYF; cdr3_nt: TGCGCCAGCAGCCAAGACGGAGCGGGGGGGCTTTTGGAGACCCAGTACTTC
cdr3_length: 16; j_call: TRBJ1-3; clone_size: -; d_call: TRBD1; v_call: TRBV6-6; cdr3_aa: CASSRGQLDSGNTIYF; cdr3_nt: TGTGCCAGCAGCCGGGGACAGTTAGACTCTGGAAACACCATATATTTT
cdr3_length: 14; j_call: TRBJ2-7; clone_size: many; d_call: -; v_call: TRBV3-1/TRBV3-2; cdr3_aa: CASSQDLRGYEQYF; cdr3_nt: TGTGCCAGCAGCCAAGATCTAAGAGGCTACGAGCAGTACTTC
cdr3_length: 14; j_call: TRBJ2-3; clone_size: -; d_call: TRBD2; v_call: TRBV25-1; cdr3_aa: CASSEGGGTDTQYF; cdr3_nt: TGTGCCAGCAGTGAAGGGGGGGGGACAGATACGCAGTATTTT
cdr3_length: 14; j_call: TRBJ2-5; clone_size: -; d_call: -; v_call: TRBV28; cdr3_aa: CASSFGLFAETQYF; cdr3_nt: TGTGCCAGCAGTTTCGGACTGTTCGCAGAGACCCAGTACTTC
cdr3_length: 14; j_call: TRBJ2-3; clone_size: -; d_call: TRBD2; v_call: TRBV5-4; cdr3_aa: CASSSTSGGDTQYF; cdr3_nt: TGTGCCAGCAGCTCGACTAGCGGGGGAGATACGCAGTATTTT
cdr3_length: 14; j_call: TRBJ1-2; clone_size: -; d_call: TRBD1; v_call: TRBV10-3; cdr3_aa: CAISEGRDRGGYTF; cdr3_nt: TGTGCCATCAGTGAAGGAAGGGACAGGGGAGGCTACACCTTC
cdr3_length: 16; j_call: TRBJ1-4; clone_size: once; d_call: TRBD1; v_call: TRBV13; cdr3_aa: CASSFDRGQTNEKLFF; cdr3_nt: TGTGCCAGCAGCTTCGACAGGGGGCAGACTAATGAAAAACTGTTTTTT
cdr3_length: 13; j_call: TRBJ1-1; clone_size: -; d_call: -; v_call: TRBV7-2; cdr3_aa: CASSLVRGVEAFF; cdr3_nt: TGTGCCAGCAGCTTAGTCAGGGGTGTTGAAGCTTTCTTT
cdr3_length: 15; j_call: TRBJ2-2; clone_size: -; d_call: TRBD1; v_call: TRBV7-2; cdr3_aa: CASSIGQGRTGELFF; cdr3_nt: TGTGCCAGCAGCATCGGACAGGGACGGACCGGGGAGCTGTTTTTT
cdr3_length: 14; j_call: TRBJ1-2; clone_size: -; d_call: -; v_call: TRBV28; cdr3_aa: CASREQGRDYGYTF; cdr3_nt: TGTGCCAGCAGGGAACAGGGTAGAGACTATGGCTACACCTTC
cdr3_length: 14; j_call: TRBJ2-3; clone_size: -; d_call: -; v_call: TRBV30; cdr3_aa: CAWSRQASTDTQYF; cdr3_nt: TGTGCCTGGAGTAGACAGGCCAGCACAGATACGCAGTATTTT
cdr3_length: 15; j_call: TRBJ1-3; clone_size: -; d_call: -; v_call: TRBV15; cdr3_aa: CATSTRDTAGNTIYF; cdr3_nt: TGTGCCACCAGCACCCGGGATACAGCTGGAAACACCATATATTTT
cdr3_length: 13; j_call: TRBJ2-7; clone_size: -; d_call: -; v_call: TRBV19; cdr3_aa: CASRSDKVGEQYF; cdr3_nt: TGTGCCAGTAGGTCCGATAAAGTCGGCGAGCAGTACTTC
cdr3_length: 17; j_call: TRBJ2-2; clone_size: -; d_call: -; v_call: TRBV4-1; cdr3_aa: CASSQDRGGSAPGELFF; cdr3_nt: TGCGCCAGCAGCCAAGATAGAGGAGGTTCAGCTCCCGGGGAGCTGTTTTTT
cdr3_length: 12; j_call: TRBJ2-1; clone_size: once; d_call: -; v_call: TRBV10-3; cdr3_aa: CAISVQGNEQFF; cdr3_nt: TGTGCCATCAGTGTACAGGGAAATGAGCAGTTCTTC
cdr3_length: 15; j_call: TRBJ1-1; clone_size: -; d_call: -; v_call: TRBV18; cdr3_aa: CASSPPRVQRTEAFF; cdr3_nt: TGTGCCAGCTCACCACCCAGGGTACAGCGCACTGAAGCTTTCTTT